A single sample is the source of the 28 T cell receptor beta chains below, sequenced in a study of sequential checkpoint blockade in melanoma. Produced via immunoSEQ multiplex PCR; TCRdb's table is partial and in-frame only. The table includes tens of thousands of clones, less than 90% detected once. Treatment in this sample: randomized to nivolumab then ipilimumab (arm A) or the reverse (arm B). The specimen was CD8+ T cells sorted from blood (inferred from file names), collected from a patient given nivolumab and ipilimumab in sequence. These receptors originate from a human donor with melanoma.

The chain recombines TRBV6-5 with TRBJ2-7; 8 nucleotides line up with TRBD1. The CDR3 covers 14 residues. The germline V gene encodes CDR1 MNHEY and CDR2 SVGAGI. The V gene end was trimmed by 7 bases and the J gene end by 1 base; junction bases not matched to a gene: 6. The DNA for the CDR3 is TGTGCCAGCACCAGGACAGGGTCATCCTACGAGCAGTACTTC. Amino acid sequence: CASTRTGSSYEQYF.

J is TRBJ2-2 and V is TRBV9; D possibly corresponds to TRBD2 (6 bases). V was trimmed by 1 base and J by 4 bases, leaving 14 bases between them. The CDR3 sequence is 16 residues long. Germline CDR1 and CDR2: SGDLS and YYNGEE. The CDR3 nucleotides read TGTGCCAGCAGCGTACTCGGACTCGGGGGCACCGGGGAGCTGTTTTTT. This translates into CASSVLGLGGTGELFF.

This clone was detected only a few times. The chain employs TRBV28 and TRBJ2-7; TRBD2 aligns across 7 bases. Unmatched junction bases numbered 22, after V lost 2 bases and J lost 3 bases. The CDR3 is 20 amino acids. The germline gives CDR1 MDHEN, CDR2 SYDVKM. CDR3 in amino acids: CASSLPAPQQLRGSHYEQYF. The CDR3 DNA sequence: TGTGCCAGCAGTTTACCAGCACCCCAACAGTTGCGGGGGTCCCACTACGAGCAGTACTTC.

This clone was observed a handful of times. This chain uses TRBV7-9 with TRBJ1-5; no clear D gene. Germline assignment: CDR1 SEHNR and CDR2 FQNEAQ (reference sequence). The V end lost 5 bases, the J end lost 4 bases, and 6 bases lay between the germline ends. CDR3 length equals 12 residues. CDR3 sequence: CASSVTNQPQHF. The CDR3 DNA reads TGTGCCAGCAGCGTCACTAATCAGCCCCAGCATTTT.

This rearrangement joins TRBV27 to TRBJ2-1; D not resolved. The CDR3 totals 12 residues. V dropped 7 bases and J dropped 9 bases, with 13 bases sitting between them. Germline loops: CDR1 MNHEY, CDR2 SMNVEV (reference sequence). The CDR3 DNA reads TGTGCCAGCAACACTCCTGGCGGTGAGCAGTTCTTC. Protein sequence: CASNTPGGEQFF.

The chain is built from TRBV9 and TRBJ2-1; D is possibly TRBD2 (6 bases). This CDR3 comprises 17 residues. V was cut by 4 bases and J by 4 bases, with 21 bases left in between. Germline loops: CDR1 SGDLS, CDR2 YYNGEE. This CDR3 reads CASSSEGTSQPYNEQFF. The CDR3 DNA follows: TGTGCCAGCAGCTCCGAGGGTACTAGCCAGCCATACAATGAGCAGTTCTTC.

This sequence joins TRBV9 and TRBJ2-7; 9 nucleotides line up with TRBD1. Germline values: CDR1 SGDLS, CDR2 YYNGEE. Trimming at V came to 2 bases and at J to 4 bases, leaving 1 base not matched to a gene. The CDR3 totals 13 residues. CDR3 region: CASSVDRGYEQYF. Here the CDR3 DNA reads TGTGCCAGCAGCGTTGACAGGGGGTACGAGCAGTACTTC.

The CDR3 loop reads CASSQEGGGQPQHF. In DNA form, the CDR3 reads TGCGCCAGCAGCCAAGAAGGAGGAGGTCAGCCCCAGCATTTT. The chain employs TRBV4-3 and TRBJ1-5; D remains unclear. Per the germline V gene, CDR1 is LGHNA and CDR2 is YSLEER. Trimming shortened V by 0 bases and J by 6 bases, and 9 bases separated the two germline ends. This CDR3 has 14 residues.

V and J are TRBV4-1 and TRBJ1-6, with D possibly being TRBD1 (5 bases). The V gene's germline CDR1 is MGHRA and CDR2 YSYEKL. This CDR3 is built from 13 residues. V was cut by 4 bases and J by 10 bases, with 11 bases left in between. CDR3 nucleotide sequence: TGCGCCAGCAGCCCCAGGGTAGGCTCACCCCTCCACTTT. It specifies CASSPRVGSPLHF.

The chain joins TRBV30 to TRBJ2-1, with D hard to call. Germline V gene sequence: CDR1 GTSNPN, CDR2 SVGIG (reference sequence). The CDR3 spans 13 residues. Trimming left V 5 bases short and J 3 bases short, with 11 bases between. CDR3 bases: TGTGCCTGGGGCGGCTTAGGCTACAATGAGCAGTTCTTC. It specifies CAWGGLGYNEQFF.

This clone was recorded only once. V gene TRBV5-1 combines with J gene TRBJ1-1; D is ambiguous. Germline V gives CDR1 SGHRS, CDR2 YFSETQ. Between the trimmed V and J ends, which lost 5 bases and 7 bases, there was a span of 9 bases. The CDR3 is 11 residues long. Here the CDR3 DNA reads TGCGCCAGCAGGGGAGGGAATGAAGCTTTCTTT. Translation gives CASRGGNEAFF.

The gene calls are TRBV11-2 and TRBJ1-4, with D perhaps TRBD1 (5 bases). V lost 0 bases, J lost 11 bases, and 19 bases lay in between. Germline V gene lookup returns CDR1 SGHAT and CDR2 FQNNGV. The CDR3 runs to 16 residues. CDR3 region: CASSLDAGTGIPKLFF. The CDR3 DNA follows: TGTGCCAGCAGCTTAGACGCCGGGACTGGGATCCCCAAACTGTTTTTT.

To note about this clone: This specimen includes other DNA sequences encoding the same CDR3. The chain links TRBV19 to TRBJ1-1; D gene unclear. The ends were cut back, 8 bases at V and 5 bases at J, with 15 bases in the middle. This CDR3 is built from 13 residues. Germline CDR1 reads LNHDA; CDR2 reads SQIVND (reference sequence). In DNA form, the CDR3 reads TGTGCCAGTTCAGAAGCGGGGTGGACTGAAGCTTTCTTT. Translating it yields CASSEAGWTEAFF.

DNA for the CDR3: TGTGCCAGCAGCGGACAGGGCTTGAACACTGAAGCTTTCTTT. Its protein is CASSGQGLNTEAFF. The J gene is TRBJ1-1, the V gene TRBV9; 7 bases fit TRBD1. The CDR3 runs to 14 residues. Germline CDR1 and CDR2: SGDLS and YYNGEE. The ends lost 3 bases at V and 0 bases at J; junction bases unmatched: 2.

The count of this clone is one. The CDR3: CASSYDRRTEAFF. For the CDR3, the DNA is TGTGCCAGCAGCTATGACAGACGCACTGAAGCTTTCTTT. The chain recombines TRBV7-2 with TRBJ1-1; possibly TRBD1 for D (5 bases). V lost 4 bases, J lost 4 bases, and 10 bases lay in between. Germline loops: CDR1 SGHTA, CDR2 FQGNSA. This CDR3 has 13 residues. The full variable domain, in which reference TRBV7-2 and TRBJ1-1 provide the parts outside the CDR3, is GAGVSQSPSNKVTEKGKDVELRCDPISGHTALYWYRQSLGQGLEFLIYFQGNSAPDKSGLPSDRFSAERTGGSVSTLTIQRTQQEDSAVYLCASSYDRRTEAFFGQGTRLTVV.

V is TRBV7-2 and J is TRBJ2-5, with no clear D. The V end was cut by 5 bases, the J end by 7 bases, with 11 bases between. The CDR3 totals 12 residues. The germline gives CDR1 SGHTA, CDR2 FQGNSA. The CDR3 protein is CASSPSLWTQYF. The CDR3 bases are TGTGCCAGCAGCCCCTCTCTCTGGACCCAGTACTTC. Variable domain in full (rest from reference TRBV7-2 and TRBJ2-5): GAGVSQSPSNKVTEKGKDVELRCDPISGHTALYWYRQSLGQGLEFLIYFQGNSAPDKSGLPSDRFSAERTGGSVSTLTIQRTQQEDSAVYLCASSPSLWTQYFGPGTRLLVL.

In this sample, this clone turned up once. The chain is built from TRBV4-3 and TRBJ2-6; D not certain. V gave up 11 bases and J gave up 4 bases, with 12 bases separating them. CDR3 length equals 13 residues. Germline V gives CDR1 LGHNA, CDR2 YSLEER. The CDR3 spells CASGFVGANVLTF. As DNA, the CDR3 is TGCGCCTCCGGGTTTGTCGGGGCCAACGTCCTGACTTTC.

J is TRBJ2-1 and V is TRBV10-3, with D unclear. This CDR3 region has 12 residues. CDR1 is ENHRY, CDR2 SYGVKD, per germline. V lost 10 bases and J lost 4, with 11 bases in between. DNA for the CDR3: TGTGCCACCCTGACAAATTACAATGAGCAGTTCTTC. Its translation: CATLTNYNEQFF.

The chain uses TRBV7-9 and TRBJ2-1; D perhaps matches TRBD2 (6 bases). V was clipped by 5 bases and J by 4 bases, with 15 bases between them. The CDR3 has 15 amino acids. Germline V lookup: CDR1 SEHNR, CDR2 FQNEAQ (reference sequence). As DNA, the CDR3 is TGTGCCAGCAGCCTACGGAGGGCCTCTTACAATGAGCAGTTCTTC. Protein product: CASSLRRASYNEQFF.

The rearrangement joins TRBV14 to TRBJ2-1; no reliable D call. Per germline, CDR1 SGHDN and CDR2 FVKESK. V dropped 8 bases and J dropped 0 bases, with 8 bases sitting between them. The CDR3 spans 13 residues. The chain's CDR3 is CASLRFSYNEQFF. The CDR3 region has the DNA TGTGCCAGCCTCAGGTTCTCCTACAATGAGCAGTTCTTC.

The V and J genes are TRBV13 and TRBJ1-2, with 8 bases identical to TRBD1. Germline trimming cut 5 bases from V and 0 bases from J; bases unmatched to any gene: 5. The CDR3 contains 15 residues. Germline V gene data show CDR1 as PRHDT and CDR2 as FYEKMQ (reference sequence). The CDR3 region has the DNA TGTGCCAGCAGCATGACAGGGGCCCCTAACTATGGCTACACCTTC. Protein sequence: CASSMTGAPNYGYTF.

V is TRBV13 and J is TRBJ2-2; no clear D gene. The CDR3 is made up of 15 amino acids. Germline V gene lookup returns CDR1 PRHDT and CDR2 FYEKMQ (reference sequence). V gave up 0 bases and J gave up 1 base, with 6 bases separating them. The chain's CDR3 is CASSLGPGNTGELFF. The CDR3 DNA is TGTGCCAGCAGCTTAGGTCCCGGGAACACCGGGGAGCTGTTTTTT.

V is TRBV7-8 and J is TRBJ1-5; D possibly corresponds to TRBD1 (5 bases). V lost 5 bases and J 0 bases, leaving 8 bases between the germline ends. Germline CDR1 reads SGHVS; CDR2 reads FQNEAQ. The CDR3 length is 14 residues. The DNA of the CDR3 is TGTGCCAGCAGCGTGGGACTTAGCAATCAGCCCCAGCATTTT. This sequence encodes CASSVGLSNQPQHF.

The chain recombines TRBV29-1 with TRBJ2-1, with D hard to call. The CDR3 totals 16 residues. Trimming took off 3 bases at V and 1 base at J, with 16 bases between the two ends. Germline V gene data show CDR1 as SQVTM and CDR2 as ANQGSEA. The CDR3 region is CSVDPIQVLSYNEQFF. The CDR3, as DNA: TGCAGCGTTGACCCCATTCAAGTCCTATCCTACAATGAGCAGTTCTTC.

The chain joins TRBV6-5 to TRBJ1-3; tentative D call: TRBD1 (5 bases). CDR3 length equals 15 residues. V shed 2 bases and J shed 0 bases, with 8 bases lying between them. The germline V gene encodes CDR1 MNHEY and CDR2 SVGAGI. The CDR3 sequence: CASSYRTGSGNTIYF. CDR3 sequence (DNA): TGTGCCAGCAGTTACCGCACAGGCTCTGGAAACACCATATATTTT.

V and J are TRBV6-1 and TRBJ1-5; D perhaps matches TRBD1 (5 bases). There are 14 residues in the CDR3. V lost 5 bases and J lost 1, with 9 bases in between. CDR1 and CDR2 from the germline V gene are MNHNS and SASEGT. CDR3: CASSPSGSNQPQHF. The DNA for the CDR3 is TGTGCCAGCAGTCCCTCAGGGAGCAATCAGCCCCAGCATTTT.

The chain couples TRBV6-7 to TRBJ2-3; D perhaps matches TRBD1 (6 bases). TRBV6-7 is identified as an open reading frame with a role that is uncertain. This CDR3 is built from 13 residues. The V gene lost 4 bases and the J gene lost 7 bases, with 12 bases spanning the gap. Written as DNA, the CDR3 is TGTGCCAGCAGTTTCGGGGACAAATATACGCAGTATTTT. This translates into CASSFGDKYTQYF.

The chain has TRBV7-8 and TRBJ1-6; tentatively, D is TRBD1 (5 bases). V lost 5 bases and J lost 4, with 21 bases in between. CDR1 is SGHVS and CDR2 is FQNEAQ in the germline V gene. This CDR3 contains 18 residues. The CDR3 loop reads CASSLGAGRFHYNSPLHF. Written as DNA, the CDR3 is TGTGCCAGCAGCCTGGGTGCAGGGCGGTTTCATTATAATTCACCCCTCCACTTT.